This T cell receptor (beta chain) was recovered during a study of blood T cell repertoires in COVID-19. Study-level background: PBMCs, B-cell-depleted T cells, or T cells provided the cDNA or gDNA that made up the material.

Profiling relied on immunoSEQ multiplex PCR, and the TCRdb table lists in-frame clones only, not all of them. The table has 250,000 or so clones, roughly nine tenths seen once. Per the germline V gene, CDR1 is SGHAT and CDR2 is FQNNGV. This CDR3 comprises 14 residues. With 3 bases removed from V and 2 bases from J, the gap between germline ends came to 10 bases. This chain links TRBV11-2 with TRBJ1-1, with TRBD1 as a possible D gene (6 bases). The sample taken for sequencing was peripheral blood. This receptor was taken from a man between 60 and 75 years old with acute or convalescent COVID-19. In DNA form, the CDR3 reads TGTGCCAGCAGCTTCGACAGGCATAACACTGAAGCTTTCTTT. It yields the protein CASSFDRHNTEAFF.